The 31 T cell receptor beta chains listed next were all sequenced from one sample in a study of cytomegalovirus exposure and HLA in healthy donors (dated by TCRdb to about 2017). The library relied on the immunoSEQ multiplex PCR assay. The multiplex PCR relied on a mix of 60 forward primers for TCR Vbeta segments and 13 reverse primers for TCR Jbeta segments. Sourced from immuneACCESS, this table was stored by TCRdb with only in-frame sequences that have V and J called. A share of the clones is absent; for the studies checked, an unresolved V gene accounts for under half, and the remainder has no known explanation. Present in this sample are about 88,000 clones, over 80% of which were seen just once. About 2.5% of the sample is held by the ten biggest clonotypes. What was sequenced was PBMCs. These receptors were obtained from a man between 18 and 35 years old in good health and CMV-seronegative.

V usage is TRBV5-1 and J usage is TRBJ2-1; 7 bases match TRBD2. Germline CDR1 SGHRS, CDR2 YFSETQ. The CDR3 consists of 17 residues. The ends lost 4 bases at V and 0 bases at J; junction bases unmatched: 10. The CDR3 region has the DNA TGCGCCAGCAGCCCGGGGCCTCTAGCGGTCTCCTACAATGAGCAGTTCTTC. It is translated as CASSPGPLAVSYNEQFF.

This clone was seen only once. The chain carries TRBV4-2 and TRBJ1-4, with D tentatively TRBD1 (6 bases). Germline lookup yields CDR1 LGHNA and CDR2 YNFKEQ. This CDR3 is 15 amino acids long. V lost 6 bases to trimming and J lost 7 bases, with 18 bases between them. In DNA form, the CDR3 reads TGTGCCAGCAGTCAGGAACAGGGAACCCTTGAAAAACTGTTTTTT. Residues: CASSQEQGTLEKLFF.

The chain has TRBV18 and TRBJ2-5, with 8 bases identical to TRBD1. The CDR3 spans 14 residues. Germline V gene lookup returns CDR1 KGHSH and CDR2 LQKENI. V was clipped by 7 bases and J by 3 bases; unmatched bases: 7. In nucleotides, the CDR3 is TGTGCCAGCTTCACCGAGGGACAGGAAGAGACCCAGTACTTC. Its translation: CASFTEGQEETQYF.

This rearrangement joins TRBV11-3 to TRBJ2-3; tentatively, D is TRBD1 (6 bases). The CDR3 spans 14 residues. Trimming removed 0 bases at V and 3 bases at J, with 7 bases between. The germline CDR1 and CDR2 sequences are SGHNT and YENEEA. CDR3 sequence: CASSLDRGTDTQYF. CDR3 DNA sequence: TGTGCCAGCAGCTTAGACAGGGGTACAGATACGCAGTATTTT.

The chain is built from TRBV7-9 and TRBJ1-2; no reliable D call. The CDR3 covers 14 residues. The germline V gene has CDR1 SEHNR and CDR2 FQNEAQ (reference sequence). V lost 0 bases, J lost 8 bases, and 13 bases lay in between. The CDR3 region is CASSLAREPRGYTF. The CDR3 DNA sequence: TGTGCCAGCAGCTTAGCCCGGGAGCCCCGGGGCTACACCTTC.

The rearrangement uses TRBV7-3 and TRBJ2-1; 8 nucleotides agree with TRBD2. Germline V CDR1 and CDR2: SGHTA, FQGTGA. Trimming at V came to 5 bases and at J to 1 base, leaving 4 bases not matched to a gene. This CDR3 region has 15 residues. In DNA form, the CDR3 reads TGTGCCAGCAGCCCCACTAGCGGTTCCTACAATGAGCAGTTCTTC. Amino acids: CASSPTSGSYNEQFF.

The chain recombines TRBV6-4 with TRBJ2-3; 10 nucleotides align to TRBD2. V was clipped by 0 bases and J by 1 base; unmatched bases: 4. Germline CDR1 and CDR2: MRHNA and SNTAGT. CDR3 length equals 17 residues. CDR3 protein: CASSDSWLAGGTDTQYF. As DNA, the CDR3 is TGTGCCAGCAGTGACTCGTGGCTAGCGGGAGGCACAGATACGCAGTATTTT.

This clone appeared once. J is TRBJ2-7 and V is TRBV5-1, with D perhaps TRBD1 (9 bases). From germline, CDR1 is SGHRS and CDR2 YFSETQ. The CDR3 contains 20 residues. V was trimmed by 0 bases and J by 6 bases, leaving 31 bases between them. The CDR3, as DNA: TGCGCCAGCAGCTTGGCCCACTGGGACAGGGCGGAGGGACTAGTAAGCGAGCAGTACTTC. Amino acids: CASSLAHWDRAEGLVSEQYF.

The gene calls are TRBV7-2 and TRBJ1-2; TRBD1 is a possible D gene (5 bases). Trimming removed 0 bases at V and 9 bases at J, with 14 bases between. CDR1 and CDR2 (germline): SGHTA, FQGNSA. The CDR3 is 14 amino acids. For the CDR3, the DNA is TGTGCCAGCAGCTTAGCGAACCCAGGGTCGAGCTACACCTTC. Protein: CASSLANPGSSYTF.

V and J are TRBV9 and TRBJ2-1, with 7 bases that match TRBD2. From germline, CDR1 is SGDLS and CDR2 YYNGEE. The J segment lost 9 bases and the V segment lost 3 bases, leaving 15 bases of the junction unmatched. The CDR3 is 16 residues long. CDR3 nucleotides: TGTGCCAGCAGCGGTGGACTAGACAGCTTCCACGGTGAGCAGTTCTTC. It translates to CASSGGLDSFHGEQFF.

A remark on this clone: The junction does not match germline at one end; this may be a read error. This chain connects TRBV7-9 to TRBJ2-7; D may be TRBD2 (6 bases). CDR3 size: 17 residues. The germline gives CDR1 SEHNR, CDR2 FQNEAQ (reference sequence). The CDR3 is CSSSLGLLDGRRNEQYF. CDR3 coding DNA: TGTTCCAGCAGCCTGGGGCTACTGGACGGGAGAAGAAACGAGCAGTACTTC.

The chain carries TRBV5-1 and TRBJ2-7; maybe TRBD2 (7 bases). The germline gives CDR1 SGHRS, CDR2 YFSETQ. The CDR3 totals 15 residues. V lost 5 bases, J lost 4 bases, and 19 bases lay in between. Written as DNA, the CDR3 is TGCGCCAGCAGGGGCCAGCGGGACATACCTTACGAGCAGTACTTC. Translation: CASRGQRDIPYEQYF.

This clone was seen a single time. This chain uses TRBV7-8 with TRBJ2-7, with D possibly TRBD2 on 6 matching bases. Trimming removed 4 bases at V and 3 bases at J, with 13 bases between. The germline gives CDR1 SGHVS, CDR2 FQNEAQ. The CDR3 length is 14 residues. CDR3 amino acids: CASSSRLTSYEQYF. The CDR3 coding sequence is TGTGCCAGCAGCTCGCGCCTGACTAGCTACGAGCAGTACTTC. Full variable domain (outside the CDR3, taken from reference TRBV7-8 and TRBJ2-7): GAGVSQSPRYKVAKRGQDVALRCDPISGHVSLFWYQQALGQGPEFLTYFQNEAQLDKSGLPSDRFFAERPEGSVSTLKIQRTQQEDSAVYLCASSSRLTSYEQYFGPGTRLTVT.

The V gene is TRBV2, the J gene TRBJ2-7, with TRBD2 matching over 13 bases. V shed 5 bases, J shed 5 bases, and the junction held 18 bases outside the gene matches. Germline V gene lookup returns CDR1 SNHLY and CDR2 FYNNEI. The CDR3 covers 19 residues. The CDR3 DNA is TGTGCCAGCAGTTTTCCCCGGACTAGCGGGGGAGACTCCCAGAACGAGCAGTACTTC. This translates into CASSFPRTSGGDSQNEQYF.

This chain joins TRBV6-5 and TRBJ1-1, with a weak D call TRBD1 (5 bases). V was shortened by 6 bases and J by 10 bases, with 12 bases between the two germline ends. Germline CDR1 is MNHEY and CDR2 is SVGAGI. The CDR3 extends over 11 amino acids. The CDR3 nucleotides read TGTGCCAGCAGAGCCGGGGGAAGAGCTTTCTTT. This encodes CASRAGGRAFF.

The genes are TRBV5-1 and TRBJ1-2; the match to TRBD1 covers 8 bases. V shed 4 bases and J 4 bases; nucleotides not matched to a gene: 15. From germline, CDR1 is SGHRS and CDR2 YFSETQ. The CDR3 sequence is 17 residues long. The CDR3 region is CASSPAMGTGKGYGYTF. The CDR3 coding sequence is TGCGCCAGCAGCCCGGCCATGGGGACAGGAAAAGGCTATGGCTACACCTTC.

The rearrangement joins TRBV2 to TRBJ2-2; D ambiguous. Germline V gene data show CDR1 as SNHLY and CDR2 as FYNNEI. The CDR3 is made up of 14 amino acids. The V end was cut by 3 bases, the J end by 6 bases, with 11 bases between. The CDR3, as DNA: TGTGCCAGCAGTGATGGGTTTCGGGCCGGGGAGCTGTTTTTT. It codes for CASSDGFRAGELFF.

The V and J genes are TRBV29-1 and TRBJ1-1; the D is unclear. Germline loops: CDR1 SQVTM, CDR2 ANQGSEA. This CDR3 contains 12 residues. V was trimmed by 5 bases and J by 1 base, leaving 8 bases between them. In DNA form, the CDR3 reads TGCAGCGTTAGTCAGGCGAACACTGAAGCTTTCTTT. Protein product: CSVSQANTEAFF.

Notes on this clone: Other nucleotide sequences from this sample produce the same CDR3. V is TRBV7-3 and J is TRBJ2-2; 7 positions match TRBD1. Germline values: CDR1 SGHTA, CDR2 FQGTGA. The V and J ends lost 9 bases and 3 bases, in that order; junction bases with no gene match: 19. The CDR3 covers 18 residues. CDR3 DNA: TGTGCCAGTAGAAGACAGGGTCCCCGCCCTGGAGACACCGGGGAGCTGTTTTTT. Residues: CASRRQGPRPGDTGELFF.

This clone is a singleton in its sample. The V and J genes are TRBV5-6 and TRBJ2-5, with 13 positions matching TRBD2. The J call is doubtful: the DNA matches TRBJ2-7 better. Germline values: CDR1 SGHDT, CDR2 YYEEEE. The CDR3 loop spans 15 amino acids. The CDR3 nucleotides are TGTGCCAGCAGCTTTGGACTAGCGGGAGAATACGAGCAGTACTTC. This gives the protein CASSFGLAGEYEQYF.

V and J are TRBV14 and TRBJ2-1; perhaps TRBD2 as D (5 bases). With 2 bases removed from V and 5 bases from J, the gap between germline ends came to 13 bases. The CDR3 covers 15 residues. CDR1 is SGHDN, CDR2 FVKESK, per germline. This CDR3 reads CASSQRRDWHNEQFF. Here the CDR3 DNA reads TGTGCCAGCAGCCAACGACGGGATTGGCACAATGAGCAGTTCTTC.

This rearrangement joins TRBV7-3 to TRBJ2-7; 7 bases line up with TRBD1. J gave up 5 bases and V 5 bases, and 6 bases lay outside the gene matches. This CDR3 comprises 13 residues. Germline lookup yields CDR1 SGHTA and CDR2 FQGTGA. The DNA for the CDR3 is TGTGCCAGCAGCCCACAGGGGCGGCACGAGCAGTACTTC. This sequence encodes CASSPQGRHEQYF.

As for this clone: One junction end does not reproduce the germline sequence, and a read error may be involved. This chain joins TRBV14 and TRBJ2-7, with D possibly matching TRBD2 (5 bases). CDR1 is SGHDN and CDR2 is FVKESK in the germline V gene. The CDR3 runs 15 residues. CDR3 residues: CASSHWAADTYEQYF. The CDR3 DNA follows: TGTGCCAGTAGCCATTGGGCAGCGGATACCTACGAGCAGTACTTC.

This chain uses TRBV6-5 with TRBJ2-3, with a tentative D call TRBD2 (7 bases). V lost 8 bases and J lost 2, with 14 bases in between. Germline values: CDR1 MNHEY, CDR2 SVGAGI. The CDR3 totals 14 residues. CDR3 in amino acids: CASGGAAFTDTQYF. The CDR3 DNA reads as TGTGCCAGCGGGGGGGCGGCGTTCACAGATACGCAGTATTTT.

The V and J genes are TRBV7-2 and TRBJ2-2, with 10 bases aligning to TRBD2. J was trimmed by 7 bases and V by 6 bases; bases with no gene match: 11. CDR1 SGHTA and CDR2 FQGNSA come from the germline V gene. This CDR3 is 16 amino acids long. Written as DNA, the CDR3 is TGTGCCAGCAGACCACGGGCTAGCGGGAGAGTCGGGGAGCTGTTTTTT. As protein: CASRPRASGRVGELFF.

CDR3 amino acids: CASSTLLSGGINRNTGELFF. For the CDR3, the DNA is TGTGCCAGCTCAACTCTTTTGTCAGGAGGGATCAATCGAAACACCGGGGAGCTGTTTTTT. The rearrangement links TRBV18 to TRBJ2-2, with a possible D match to TRBD2 (6 bases). Germline V gene lookup returns CDR1 KGHSH and CDR2 LQKENI. The germline V and J ends were trimmed by 5 bases and 2 bases, with 27 bases remaining between them. The CDR3 is made up of 20 amino acids. The variable domain in full, completed from reference TRBV18 and TRBJ2-2, reads NAGVMQNPRHLVRRRGQEARLRCSPMKGHSHVYWYRQLPEEGLKFMVYLQKENIIDESGMPKERFSAEFPKEGPSILRIQQVVRGDSAAYFCASSTLLSGGINRNTGELFFGEGSRLTVL.

The chain joins TRBV6-7 to TRBJ2-7, with 8 positions matching TRBD1. TRBV6-7 is an ORF, with its function uncertain. Trimming took 4 bases from V and 0 from J; bases not matched to a gene: 26. The CDR3 sequence is 22 residues long. The CDR3 coding sequence is TGTGCCAGCAGTTCCGAGGACAGGGCCGGGACAACGAATACTTTAGACTCCTACGAGCAGTACTTC. Translation: CASSSEDRAGTTNTLDSYEQYF.

The rearrangement links TRBV4-3 to TRBJ1-2; 7 bases are shared with TRBD1. In germline, CDR1 is LGHNA, CDR2 YSLEER. V trimming: 1 base; J trimming: 5 bases; junction bases outside the gene matches: 10. This CDR3 region has 16 residues. CDR3 in DNA: TGCGCCAGCAGCCAAGGTCAGACAGGGAGTGGATATGGCTACACCTTC. Amino acids: CASSQGQTGSGYGYTF.

The chain has TRBV6-1 and TRBJ2-1; 12 bases map to TRBD2. There are 14 residues in the CDR3. Germline CDR1 MNHNS, CDR2 SASEGT. V lost 6 bases, J lost 8 bases, and 5 bases stayed unmatched. CDR3 amino acids: CASSRLAGEDEQFF. The CDR3 coding sequence is TGTGCCAGCAGCCGACTAGCGGGAGAGGATGAGCAGTTCTTC.

This chain joins TRBV16 and TRBJ1-2, with D tentatively TRBD1 (5 bases). Germline V lookup: CDR1 KGHSY, CDR2 FQNENV. V was cut by 0 bases and J by 6 bases, with 14 bases left in between. This CDR3 is built from 15 residues. CDR3 bases: TGTGCCAGCAGCCAATCGCTAGGGGAAGCGCATGGCTACACCTTC. Encoded protein: CASSQSLGEAHGYTF.

The V call is TRBV7-2, the J call TRBJ2-2; 7 bases are shared with TRBD2. The germline V gene encodes CDR1 SGHTA and CDR2 FQGNSA. Germline trimming cut 1 base from V and 6 bases from J; bases unmatched to any gene: 8. The CDR3 consists of 16 residues. CDR3 DNA: TGTGCCAGCAGCTTAGAGGTGACTAGCATAGCCGGGGAGCTGTTTTTT. Protein: CASSLEVTSIAGELFF.